This T cell receptor beta chain was captured in a study of radiation and T cells in renal cell carcinoma. Study-level background: Nephrectomy followed 15 Gy stereotactic body radiation by 4 weeks. Study results and caveats: Pretreatment tumor biopsies were lacking, so baseline clonotypes are unknown. Top tumor clonotypes rose in blood 2 weeks post-radiation, then contracted.

Clones were sequenced by immunoSEQ multiplex PCR, and TCRdb holds only the in-frame ones, with some missing. The sample has some 130,000 clones; about 88% are singletons. As for time point: blood 2 weeks post-SBRT. Treatment in this sample: 15 Gy SBRT to primary tumor, nephrectomy 4 weeks later. On this clone itself: Its antigen is unknown.

V lost 1 base and J 8 bases, leaving 6 bases between the germline ends. The CDR3 totals 13 residues. Germline V gene sequence: CDR1 SGHNT, CDR2 YENEEA. V and J are TRBV11-3 and TRBJ1-6; D ambiguous. Sequences were derived from blood, sampled from a patient whose treatment included radiotherapy and nephrectomy. The sequence was obtained from a woman in her sixties or seventies with renal cell carcinoma. In nucleotides, the CDR3 is TGTGCCAGCAGCTTAGGCGTAGATTCACCCCTCCACTTT. It encodes CASSLGVDSPLHF. Based on the CDR3 plus reference TRBV11-3 and TRBJ1-6, the full variable domain is EAGVVQSPRYKIIEKKQPVAFWCNPISGHNTLYWYLQNLGQGPELLIRYENEEAVDDSQLPKDRFSAERLKGVDSTLKIQPAELGDSAVYLCASSLGVDSPLHFGNGTRLTVT.